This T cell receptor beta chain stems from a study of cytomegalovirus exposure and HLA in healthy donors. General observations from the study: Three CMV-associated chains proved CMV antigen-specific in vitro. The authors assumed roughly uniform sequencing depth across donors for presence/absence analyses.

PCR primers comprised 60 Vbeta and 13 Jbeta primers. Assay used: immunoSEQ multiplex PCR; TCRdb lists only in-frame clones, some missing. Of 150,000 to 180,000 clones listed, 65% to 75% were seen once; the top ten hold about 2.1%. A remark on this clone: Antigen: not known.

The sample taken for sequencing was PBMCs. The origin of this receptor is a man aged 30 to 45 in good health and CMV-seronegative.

The CDR3 sequence: CASRPLQGFRNTIYF. The CDR3 nucleotides are TGTGCCAGCAGACCTTTACAGGGGTTTAGAAACACCATATATTTT. The chain uses TRBV11-2 and TRBJ1-3; the match to TRBD1 covers 7 bases. This CDR3 is built from 15 residues. V dropped 6 bases and J dropped 5; count of bases not matched to a gene: 10. CDR1 is SGHAT, CDR2 FQNNGV, per germline.